The 12 T cell receptor beta chains listed next were all sequenced from one sample in a study of cytomegalovirus exposure and HLA in healthy donors. PCR employed 60 Vbeta and 13 Jbeta primers. Method: immunoSEQ multiplex PCR; TCRdb's copy keeps in-frame clones and lacks some. The sample lists about 150,000 clones, roughly 74% occurring once. Sequencing used PBMCs. These receptors originate from a man aged 18 to 30 in good health and CMV-seronegative.

A remark on this clone: The junction does not match germline at one end; this may be a read error. The genes are TRBV7-7 and TRBJ2-7, with 11 bases lining up with TRBD1. Germline CDR1 is SSHAT and CDR2 is FNYEAQ (reference sequence). This CDR3 spans 13 amino acids. The CDR3 bases are TGTGCTAGCAGCGAGGACAGGGGGCTCGAGCAGTACTTC. As protein: CASSEDRGLEQYF.

The chain employs TRBV29-1 and TRBJ2-1, with a weak D call TRBD2 (5 bases). The germline V and J ends were trimmed by 3 bases and 4 bases, with 16 bases remaining between them. Germline loops: CDR1 SQVTM, CDR2 ANQGSEA. The CDR3 covers 15 residues. The CDR3 sequence: CSVDRLPGLYNEQFF. In DNA form, the CDR3 reads TGCAGCGTTGATCGGCTCCCGGGGTTATACAATGAGCAGTTCTTC.

This clone was seen just once. CDR3 sequence: CAWRPGWGYTF. The CDR3 bases are TGTGCCTGGAGACCGGGATGGGGCTACACCTTC. The chain is built from TRBV30 and TRBJ1-2, with D uncertain. V was shortened by 3 bases and J by 8 bases, with 10 bases between the two germline ends. The germline V gene has CDR1 GTSNPN and CDR2 SVGIG (reference sequence). This CDR3 is built from 11 residues.

A word on this clone: Sequence at one end of the junction differs from germline and may be a read error. The rearrangement links TRBV7-9 to TRBJ2-4; 8 bases agree with TRBD2. The germline V gene has CDR1 SEHNR and CDR2 FQNEAQ (reference sequence). The CDR3 is 14 amino acids. CDR3 sequence: CASSLPAGENSQYF. The CDR3 DNA reads as TGTGCCAGCAGCTTGCCAGCGGGGGAAAACAGTCAGTACTTC.

The chain has TRBV11-2 and TRBJ2-4; TRBD2 aligns across 7 bases. The germline gives CDR1 SGHAT, CDR2 FQNNGV. V trimming: 3 bases; J trimming: 0 bases; junction bases outside the gene matches: 2. The CDR3 contains 15 residues. In DNA form, the CDR3 reads TGTGCCAGCAGCTTGACTAGCCTAGCCAAAAACATTCAGTACTTC. It encodes CASSLTSLAKNIQYF.

V and J are TRBV7-3 and TRBJ1-6; 8 positions agree with TRBD1. Germline CDR1 is SGHTA and CDR2 is FQGTGA. J was trimmed by 7 bases and V by 2 bases; bases with no gene match: 7. The CDR3 runs 16 residues. The CDR3 is CASSLFAGGHNSPLHF. In DNA form, the CDR3 reads TGTGCCAGCAGCTTATTCGCAGGGGGCCACAATTCACCCCTCCACTTT. Full variable domain (rest looked up from reference TRBV7-3 and TRBJ1-6): GAGVSQTPSNKVTEKGKYVELRCDPISGHTALYWYRQSLGQGPEFLIYFQGTGAADDSGLPNDRFFAVRPEGSVSTLKIQRTERGDSAVYLCASSLFAGGHNSPLHFGNGTRLTVT.

This clone was counted a few times. The rearrangement uses TRBV5-8 and TRBJ1-1; maybe TRBD1 (5 bases). CDR3 size: 16 residues. The ends were cut back, 1 base at V and 0 bases at J, with 13 bases in the middle. Looked up from germline, CDR1 is SGHTS and CDR2 is YDEGEE. The CDR3 bases are TGTGCCAGCAGCTTGCGGCAGGGAGGCTTGAACACTGAAGCTTTCTTT. This translates into CASSLRQGGLNTEAFF.

CDR3 DNA: TGCGCCAGCAGCGACCCTCAGGGGAACTATGGCTACACCTTC. Amino acid sequence: CASSDPQGNYGYTF. This chain joins TRBV5-1 and TRBJ1-2, with a possible D match to TRBD1 (6 bases). CDR1 is SGHRS and CDR2 is YFSETQ in the germline V gene. The CDR3 covers 14 residues. V shed 4 bases and J shed 2 bases, with 12 bases lying between them. The full variable domain, completed using reference TRBV5-1 and TRBJ1-2, is KAGVTQTPRYLIKTRGQQVTLSCSPISGHRSVSWYQQTPGQGLQFLFEYFSETQRNKGNFPGRFSGRQFSNSRSEMNVSTLELGDSALYLCASSDPQGNYGYTFGSGTRLTVV.

The V call is TRBV10-3, the J call TRBJ1-1, with D possibly matching TRBD1 (6 bases). The CDR3 is 13 residues long. Germline-derived CDR1 and CDR2 are ENHRY and SYGVKD. V lost 10 bases to trimming and J lost 1 base, with 13 bases between them. This CDR3 is CATGQSGNTEAFF. In DNA form, the CDR3 reads TGTGCCACCGGACAGAGTGGGAACACTGAAGCTTTCTTT.

This rearrangement joins TRBV5-1 to TRBJ2-7; D is possibly TRBD2 (6 bases). V was pared by 0 bases and J by 6 bases, with 13 bases between. The CDR3 is made up of 14 amino acids. CDR1 and CDR2 (germline): SGHRS, YFSETQ. This CDR3 reads CASSLDTRGGEQYV. CDR3 DNA sequence: TGCGCCAGCAGCTTGGATACGCGGGGTGGCGAGCAGTACGTC.

Only one count was recorded for this clone. The rearrangement joins TRBV7-9 to TRBJ2-5, with 7 bases identical to TRBD2. J was trimmed by 4 bases and V by 1 base; bases with no gene match: 6. Germline V gene lookup returns CDR1 SEHNR and CDR2 FQNEAQ (reference sequence). This CDR3 has 15 residues. The CDR3 region is CASSLGAGLGETQYF. CDR3 coding DNA: TGTGCCAGCAGCTTAGGAGCGGGGCTTGGAGAGACCCAGTACTTC.

This chain joins TRBV13 and TRBJ1-1; D not certain. CDR1 PRHDT and CDR2 FYEKMQ come from the germline V gene (reference sequence). The CDR3 is 11 residues long. Trimming took off 2 bases at V and 10 bases at J, with 8 bases between the two ends. The CDR3 spells CASSLTIGAFF. CDR3 bases: TGTGCCAGCAGCTTAACAATTGGAGCTTTCTTT.